The 2 T cell receptor beta chains given below trace back to one sample, sequenced in a study of Ad26.COV2.S vaccination and SARS-CoV-2 variants. Libraries were prepared by immunoSEQ multiplex PCR; TCRdb keeps only in-frame clonotypes and omits some of them. The sample has over 85,000 clones, 82% seen once. This material consisted of peripheral blood, taken after recovery from COVID-19. All receptors derive from a human donor who had recovered from COVID-19.

The CDR3 protein is CASSSLAGGSYNEQFF. The CDR3 DNA follows: TGTGCCAGCAGTTCCCTAGCAGGAGGTAGCTACAATGAGCAGTTCTTC. The chain combines TRBV28 with TRBJ2-1; TRBD2 is a possible D gene (5 bases). Per germline, CDR1 MDHEN and CDR2 SYDVKM. Trimming stripped 4 bases from V and 3 bases from J, with 16 bases between. The CDR3 loop spans 16 amino acids. Full variable domain (outside the CDR3, taken from reference TRBV28 and TRBJ2-1): DVKVTQSSRYLVKRTGEKVFLECVQDMDHENMFWYRQDPGLGLRLIYFSYDVKMKEKGDIPEGYSVSREKKERFSLILESASTNQTSMYLCASSSLAGGSYNEQFFGPGTRLTVL.

The chain joins TRBV4-2 to TRBJ2-5, with 12 bases that match TRBD2. Germline CDR1 reads LGHNA; CDR2 reads YNFKEQ. The CDR3 has 17 residues. After removal of 1 base from V and 1 base from J, the junction contained 4 bases not matched to a gene. CDR3 sequence reads: CASSQVKGLAGQETQYF. The CDR3 region has the DNA TGTGCCAGCAGCCAAGTAAAGGGACTAGCGGGCCAAGAGACCCAGTACTTC.